The 16 T cell receptor beta chains listed next were all sequenced from one sample in a study of B cell selection in AIRE deficiency. Repertoires were generated with immunoSEQ multiplex PCR, while TCRdb's copy carries only in-frame clones and drops some. Altogether 11,000 to 15,000 clones are present, roughly 91% being singletons, with the ten largest covering more than 1%. Regulatory T cells were sorted as CD4+CD25hiCD127low/negative. Sequencing used Tregs sorted from PBMCs. The receptor set was obtained from a human donor with AIRE deficiency.

This chain links TRBV10-3 with TRBJ2-1; TRBD1 might be the D (7 bases). The length of the CDR3 is 12 residues. Between the trimmed V and J ends, which lost 10 bases and 10 bases, there was a span of 17 bases. Germline CDR1 and CDR2: ENHRY and SYGVKD. CDR3 coding DNA: TGTGCCACCAGGGGGGCGGGAACGGAGCAGTTCTTC. This translates into CATRGAGTEQFF.

This clone was picked up a small number of times. The chain has TRBV2 and TRBJ1-4; D may be TRBD1 (5 bases). In germline, CDR1 is SNHLY, CDR2 FYNNEI. CDR3 length: 14 amino acids. Trimming took off 6 bases at V and 2 bases at J, with 10 bases between the two ends. The CDR3 here is CASSPGYTNEKLFF. The DNA for the CDR3 is TGTGCCAGCAGCCCAGGGTACACTAATGAAAAACTGTTTTTT.

This clone was seen once. The CDR3 sequence: CASSPLVTGELFF. The CDR3 DNA reads as TGTGCCAGCAGCCCCCTAGTTACCGGGGAGCTGTTTTTT. This chain uses TRBV7-2 with TRBJ2-2; D gene unclear. The CDR3 length is 13 residues. Between the trimmed V and J ends, which lost 5 bases and 5 bases, there was a span of 9 bases. The germline CDR1 and CDR2 sequences are SGHTA and FQGNSA.

This clone was counted a few times. V gene TRBV6-1 combines with J gene TRBJ2-1, with 7 bases lining up with TRBD2. The CDR3 length is 15 residues. V was clipped by 1 base and J by 6 bases; unmatched bases: 6. Looked up from germline, CDR1 is MNHNS and CDR2 is SASEGT. The chain's CDR3 is CASSEGGGRPNEQFF. Here the CDR3 DNA reads TGTGCCAGCAGTGAAGGGGGCGGGAGACCCAATGAGCAGTTCTTC.

In its sample, this clone was seen once. The chain uses TRBV6-5 and TRBJ1-5; no reliable D call. V was cut by 2 bases and J by 5 bases, with 7 bases left in between. The length of the CDR3 is 13 residues. Germline CDR1 MNHEY, CDR2 SVGAGI. The CDR3 DNA is TGTGCCAGCAGTTACGGTAGTGATCAGCCCCAGCATTTT. Residues: CASSYGSDQPQHF.

The rearrangement joins TRBV4-1 to TRBJ2-1; D possibly corresponds to TRBD2 (6 bases). Germline V CDR1 and CDR2: MGHRA, YSYEKL. The ends were cut back, 0 bases at V and 8 bases at J, with 23 bases in the middle. This CDR3 contains 18 residues. CDR3 amino acids: CASSQDYRMAGSSDEQFF. CDR3 bases: TGCGCCAGCAGCCAAGATTACCGCATGGCGGGGTCAAGTGATGAGCAGTTCTTC.

The chain links TRBV7-2 to TRBJ2-3; 7 bases align to TRBD1. V lost 1 base and J lost 5; bases outside the gene matches: 3. The CDR3 has 14 amino acids. Germline V gene sequence: CDR1 SGHTA, CDR2 FQGNSA. The CDR3 loop reads CASSLDRGRDTQYF. CDR3 coding DNA: TGTGCCAGCAGCTTAGACAGGGGACGAGATACGCAGTATTTT.

V is TRBV5-4 and J is TRBJ2-5; 7 nucleotides align to TRBD2. The germline V gene has CDR1 SGHNT and CDR2 YYREEE (reference sequence). This CDR3 spans 14 amino acids. The J segment lost 1 base and the V segment lost 3 bases, leaving 3 bases of the junction unmatched. The CDR3 bases are TGTGCCAGCAGCTCGCCGGGGGGCCAAGAGACCCAGTACTTC. It yields the protein CASSSPGGQETQYF.

V and J are TRBV6-1 and TRBJ2-5, with 7 positions matching TRBD1. This CDR3 is built from 11 residues. The ends lost 11 bases at V and 5 bases at J; junction bases unmatched: 5. Germline loops: CDR1 MNHNS, CDR2 SASEGT. The DNA for the CDR3 is TGTGCCGGAATGACAGGGGAGACCCAGTACTTC. This translates into CAGMTGETQYF.

V gene TRBV7-2 combines with J gene TRBJ1-6; D is uncertain. This CDR3 has 12 amino acids. Trimming took off 3 bases at V and 7 bases at J, with 4 bases between the two ends. Germline lookup yields CDR1 SGHTA and CDR2 FQGNSA. Written as DNA, the CDR3 is TGTGCCAGCAGCTTGGGGAATTCACCCCTCCACTTT. It translates to CASSLGNSPLHF.

The J gene is TRBJ2-7, the V gene TRBV19; 9 positions match TRBD2. V gave up 5 bases and J gave up 0 bases; unmatched junction bases: 5. This CDR3 comprises 15 residues. Germline values: CDR1 LNHDA, CDR2 SQIVND (reference sequence). This chain's CDR3 is CASSVLAGASYEQYF. CDR3 DNA sequence: TGTGCCAGTAGTGTATTAGCGGGGGCCTCCTACGAGCAGTACTTC.

The chain carries TRBV5-4 and TRBJ1-4, with 8 positions matching TRBD1. Germline CDR1 SGHNT, CDR2 YYREEE (reference sequence). The CDR3 has 15 residues. After removal of 3 bases from V and 7 bases from J, the junction contained 8 bases not matched to a gene. CDR3 bases: TGTGCCAGCAGCTCGACAGGGGTTTATTCTGAAAAACTGTTTTTT. This gives the protein CASSSTGVYSEKLFF.

This chain links TRBV30 with TRBJ1-3, with unresolved D. The germline gives CDR1 GTSNPN, CDR2 SVGIG (reference sequence). This CDR3 region has 12 residues. The germline V and J ends were trimmed by 4 bases and 4 bases, with 8 bases remaining between them. In DNA, the CDR3 is TGTGCCTGGACCCGACACGGAAACACCATATATTTT. Protein product: CAWTRHGNTIYF.

This clone appeared once. CDR3 DNA sequence: TGTGCCAGCAGCTTAGAGACCCCCCTCTACGAGCAGTACTTC. Translated: CASSLETPLYEQYF. This rearrangement joins TRBV7-9 to TRBJ2-7, with D hard to call. With 1 base removed from V and 3 bases from J, the gap between germline ends came to 10 bases. Germline V gene lookup returns CDR1 SEHNR and CDR2 FQNEAQ (reference sequence). The CDR3 runs 14 residues.

The chain recombines TRBV18 with TRBJ1-2; 9 bases map to TRBD1. Germline trimming cut 5 bases from V and 7 bases from J; bases unmatched to any gene: 5. The length of the CDR3 is 13 residues. The germline gives CDR1 KGHSH, CDR2 LQKENI. In DNA, the CDR3 is TGTGCCAGCTCAACGACAGGGGGTGGTGGCTACACCTTC. This encodes CASSTTGGGGYTF.

The chain links TRBV28 to TRBJ2-6, with 7 bases that match TRBD2. The CDR3 runs to 19 residues. V shed 5 bases, J shed 0 bases, and the junction held 13 bases outside the gene matches. Germline assignment: CDR1 MDHEN and CDR2 SYDVKM. CDR3 amino acids: CASSPASGRRLSGANVLTF. The CDR3 nucleotides read TGTGCCAGCAGTCCGGCTAGCGGAAGGCGCCTCTCTGGGGCCAACGTCCTGACTTTC.